The clone carrying this T cell receptor beta chain has ten or more counts. Its specificity is not known. CDR3 and TCR beta VDJ profiling relied on genomic DNA as the template. TCRdb itself ran the reads through MiXCR, one entry per CDR3 protein. The profile covers roughly 290,000 distinct CDR3 sequences, with about three fifths appearing a single time and 1% to 1.5% taken by the ten largest. This sample is part of a study of CD8+CD57+ T cells in acquired aplastic anemia. On the study more broadly: Sorted CD4+ and CD8+ cell DNA averaged roughly 3.2 ug.

V was cut by 0 bases and J by 5 bases, with 15 bases left in between. The germline V gene has CDR1 SGHTA and CDR2 FQGTGA. The CDR3 consists of 16 residues. Broader study findings: There were 25 to 35 CD8+ CDR3 sequences that occurred in both patients and controls.

Patients who underwent sequencing had shown CD8+CD57+ cell expansion by flow cytometry. This chain connects TRBV7-3 to TRBJ2-3, with D possibly matching TRBD1 (5 bases). Input material: sorted CD4+, CD8+, or CD8+CD57+ T cells (not recorded which) from PBMCs. This clonotype was obtained from a human donor with aplastic anemia. CDR3 in DNA: TGTGCCAGCAGCTTAACGGCCCAGGGATCATTAGATACGCAGTATTTT. This sequence encodes CASSLTAQGSLDTQYF.